The present TCR beta chain was sequenced within a study of human T cells and chemical hapten exposure. Study-level background: Diphenylcyclopropenone was administered weekly to the scalp of patients throughout the approximately 25-week study. TCR yields per sample varied, mainly owing to small pooled library volume differences.

One entry per CDR3 protein, called by TCRdb with MiXCR from the RACE reads. Here the sample spans tens of thousands of distinct CDR3 sequences, about 10% being singletons. Regarding the study as a whole: The number of TCRs over 1 in 1000 frequency stayed unchanged after DPC.

Notes on this clonotype: The antigen is unknown.

Time point here: patch test 1, 2 weeks after DPC sensitization. Treatment noted: therapeutic diphenylcyclopropenone sensitization with weekly scalp DPC. This sequence was found in a man aged 40-50 years with alopecia areata. Some clones in this sample may be carry-over from other donors' samples. The sequencing here drew on whole blood, taken in connection with sensitization to the hapten diphenylcyclopropenone (DPC).

The DNA of the CDR3 is TGCGCCAGCAGCCAAGTGGGCAGCGTCTCTGGGGCCAACGTCCTGACTTTC. Its translation is CASSQVGSVSGANVLTF. The chain employs TRBV4-1 and TRBJ2-6; D remains unclear. The germline V gene encodes CDR1 MGHRA and CDR2 YSYEKL. Trimming stripped 1 base from V and 0 bases from J, with 10 bases between. The length of the CDR3 is 17 residues.